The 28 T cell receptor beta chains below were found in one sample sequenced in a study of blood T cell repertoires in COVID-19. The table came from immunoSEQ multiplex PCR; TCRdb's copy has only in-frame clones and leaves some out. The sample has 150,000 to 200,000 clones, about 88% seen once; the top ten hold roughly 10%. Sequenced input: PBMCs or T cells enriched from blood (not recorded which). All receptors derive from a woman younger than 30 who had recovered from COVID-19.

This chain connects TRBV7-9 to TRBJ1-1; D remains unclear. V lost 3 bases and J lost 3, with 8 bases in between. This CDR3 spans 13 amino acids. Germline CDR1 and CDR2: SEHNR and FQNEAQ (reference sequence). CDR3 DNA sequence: TGTGCCAGCAGCTTCTCACGGGACACTGAAGCTTTCTTT. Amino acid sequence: CASSFSRDTEAFF.

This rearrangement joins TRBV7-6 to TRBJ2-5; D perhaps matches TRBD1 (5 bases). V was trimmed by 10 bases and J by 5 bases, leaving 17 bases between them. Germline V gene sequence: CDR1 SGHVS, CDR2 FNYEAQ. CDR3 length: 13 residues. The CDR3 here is CAISPGNSETQYF. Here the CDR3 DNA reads TGTGCCATCTCACCAGGGAATTCGGAGACCCAGTACTTC.

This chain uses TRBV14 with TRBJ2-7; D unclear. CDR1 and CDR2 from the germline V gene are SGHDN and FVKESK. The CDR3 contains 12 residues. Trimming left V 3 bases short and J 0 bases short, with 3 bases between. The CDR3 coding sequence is TGTGCCAGCAGCCACGGCTCCTACGAGCAGTACTTC. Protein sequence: CASSHGSYEQYF.

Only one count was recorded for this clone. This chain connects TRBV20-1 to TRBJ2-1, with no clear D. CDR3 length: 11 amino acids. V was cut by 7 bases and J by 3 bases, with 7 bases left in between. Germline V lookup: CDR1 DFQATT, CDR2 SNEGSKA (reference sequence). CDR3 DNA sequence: TGCAGTGGGCAACACTACAATGAGCAGTTCTTC. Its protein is CSGQHYNEQFF.

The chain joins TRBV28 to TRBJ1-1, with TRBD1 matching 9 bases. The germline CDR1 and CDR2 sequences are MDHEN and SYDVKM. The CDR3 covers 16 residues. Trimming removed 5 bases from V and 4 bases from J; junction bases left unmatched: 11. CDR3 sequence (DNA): TGTGCCAGCAGTCCCACAGGGGGCGGGTTGAGCACTGAAGCTTTCTTT. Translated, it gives CASSPTGGGLSTEAFF.

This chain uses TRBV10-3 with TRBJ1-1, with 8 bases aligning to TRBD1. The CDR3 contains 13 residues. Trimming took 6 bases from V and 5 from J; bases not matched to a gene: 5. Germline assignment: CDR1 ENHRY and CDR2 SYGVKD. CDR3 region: CAIRDRVETEAFF. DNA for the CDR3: TGTGCCATCAGGGACAGGGTAGAGACTGAAGCTTTCTTT.

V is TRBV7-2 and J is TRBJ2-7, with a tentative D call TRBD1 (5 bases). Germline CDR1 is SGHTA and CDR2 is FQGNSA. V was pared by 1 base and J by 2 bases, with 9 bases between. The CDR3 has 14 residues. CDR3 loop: CASSLGGRAYEQYF. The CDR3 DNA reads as TGTGCCAGCAGCTTAGGCGGCAGGGCCTACGAGCAGTACTTC.

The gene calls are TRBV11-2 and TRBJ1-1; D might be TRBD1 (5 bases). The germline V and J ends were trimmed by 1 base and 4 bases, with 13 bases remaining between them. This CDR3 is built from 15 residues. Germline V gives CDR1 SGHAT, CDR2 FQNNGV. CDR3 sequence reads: CASSLVVSGGTEAFF. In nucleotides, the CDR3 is TGTGCCAGCAGCTTAGTGGTCAGCGGGGGCACTGAAGCTTTCTTT.

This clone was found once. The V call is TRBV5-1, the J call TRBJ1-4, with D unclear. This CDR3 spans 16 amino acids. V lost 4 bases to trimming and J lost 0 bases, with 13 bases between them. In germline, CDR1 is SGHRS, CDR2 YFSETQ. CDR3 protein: CASSPGRGSTNEKLFF. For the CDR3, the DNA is TGCGCCAGCAGCCCGGGAAGAGGGTCAACTAATGAAAAACTGTTTTTT.

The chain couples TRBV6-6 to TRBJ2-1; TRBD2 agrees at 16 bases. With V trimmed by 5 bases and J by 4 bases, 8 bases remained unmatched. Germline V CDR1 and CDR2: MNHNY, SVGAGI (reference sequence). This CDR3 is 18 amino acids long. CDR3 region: CASSQGLAGGPGYNEQFF. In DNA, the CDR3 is TGTGCCAGCAGTCAGGGACTAGCGGGGGGGCCAGGGTACAATGAGCAGTTCTTC.

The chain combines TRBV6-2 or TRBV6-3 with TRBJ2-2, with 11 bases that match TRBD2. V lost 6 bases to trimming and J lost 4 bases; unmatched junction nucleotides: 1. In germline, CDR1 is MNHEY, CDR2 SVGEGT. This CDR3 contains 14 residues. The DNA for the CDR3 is TGTGCCAGCAGCCTAGCGGGGGGCACCGGGGAGCTGTTTTTT. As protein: CASSLAGGTGELFF.

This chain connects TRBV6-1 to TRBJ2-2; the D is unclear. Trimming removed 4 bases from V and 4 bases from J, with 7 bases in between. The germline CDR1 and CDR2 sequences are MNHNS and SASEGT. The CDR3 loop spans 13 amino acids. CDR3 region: CASSVARTGELFF. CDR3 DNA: TGTGCCAGCAGTGTGGCCCGCACCGGGGAGCTGTTTTTT.

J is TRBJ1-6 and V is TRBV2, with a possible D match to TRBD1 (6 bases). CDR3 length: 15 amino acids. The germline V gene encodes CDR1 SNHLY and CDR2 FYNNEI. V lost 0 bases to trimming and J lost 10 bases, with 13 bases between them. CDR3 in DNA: TGTGCCAGCAGTGAAGCGCCACAGGGCGGCTCACCCCTCCACTTT. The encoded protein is CASSEAPQGGSPLHF.

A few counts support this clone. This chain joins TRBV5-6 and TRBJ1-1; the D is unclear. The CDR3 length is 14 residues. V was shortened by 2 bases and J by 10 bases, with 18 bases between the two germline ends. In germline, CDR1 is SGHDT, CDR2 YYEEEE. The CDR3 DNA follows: TGTGCCAGCAGCTTCATGTCCGTGTCGACGGGAGCTTTCTTT. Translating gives CASSFMSVSTGAFF.

The CDR3 DNA sequence: TGTGCCAGCAGGGGGCCGCCGCTCAATCAGCCCCAGCATTTT. Its protein product is CASRGPPLNQPQHF. The chain recombines TRBV28 with TRBJ1-5; tentative D call: TRBD1 (5 bases). Germline lookup yields CDR1 MDHEN and CDR2 SYDVKM. The CDR3 loop spans 14 amino acids. V was shortened by 6 bases and J by 3 bases, with 12 bases between the two germline ends.

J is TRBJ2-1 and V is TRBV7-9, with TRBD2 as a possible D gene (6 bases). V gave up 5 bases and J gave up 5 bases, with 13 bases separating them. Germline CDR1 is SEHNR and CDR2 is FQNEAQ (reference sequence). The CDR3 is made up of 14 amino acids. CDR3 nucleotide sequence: TGTGCCAGCAGCCCAGGGTGGGAGGACAATGAGCAGTTCTTC. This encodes CASSPGWEDNEQFF.

The CDR3 spells CASSLGSSYEQYF. DNA of the CDR3: TGTGCCAGCAGTTTAGGCAGCTCCTACGAGCAGTACTTC. The chain employs TRBV28 and TRBJ2-7, with unresolved D. Trimming removed 2 bases at V and 0 bases at J, with 5 bases between. CDR1 and CDR2 (germline): MDHEN, SYDVKM. This CDR3 has 13 residues.

CDR3 loop: CASSMRESGYTF. The CDR3 nucleotides are TGTGCCAGCAGCATGAGGGAATCTGGCTACACCTTC. The gene calls are TRBV7-9 and TRBJ1-2; unclear D gene. Trimming took 5 bases from V and 7 from J, leaving 11 bases between them. This CDR3 is built from 12 residues. Germline CDR1 and CDR2: SEHNR and FQNEAQ (reference sequence).

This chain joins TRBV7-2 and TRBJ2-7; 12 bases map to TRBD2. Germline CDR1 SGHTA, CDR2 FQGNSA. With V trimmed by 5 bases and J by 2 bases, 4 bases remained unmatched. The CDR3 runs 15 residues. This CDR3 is CASSPRLAGAYEQYF. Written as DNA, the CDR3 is TGTGCCAGCAGCCCGAGACTAGCGGGGGCCTACGAGCAGTACTTC. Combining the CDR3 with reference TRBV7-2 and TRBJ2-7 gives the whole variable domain GAGVSQSPSNKVTEKGKDVELRCDPISGHTALYWYRQSLGQGLEFLIYFQGNSAPDKSGLPSDRFSAERTGGSVSTLTIQRTQQEDSAVYLCASSPRLAGAYEQYFGPGTRLTVT.

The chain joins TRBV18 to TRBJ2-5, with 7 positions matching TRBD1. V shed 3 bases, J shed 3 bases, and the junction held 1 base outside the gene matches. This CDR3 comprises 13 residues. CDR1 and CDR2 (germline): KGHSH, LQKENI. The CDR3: CASSPGTEETQYF. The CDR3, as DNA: TGTGCCAGCTCACCCGGGACAGAAGAGACCCAGTACTTC.

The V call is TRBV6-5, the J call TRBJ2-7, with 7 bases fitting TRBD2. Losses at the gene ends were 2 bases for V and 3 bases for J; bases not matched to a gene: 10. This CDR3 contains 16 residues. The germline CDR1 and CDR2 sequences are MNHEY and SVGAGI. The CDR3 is CASSYSNGGNGYEQYF. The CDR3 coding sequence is TGTGCCAGCAGTTACAGTAACGGGGGGAACGGCTACGAGCAGTACTTC.

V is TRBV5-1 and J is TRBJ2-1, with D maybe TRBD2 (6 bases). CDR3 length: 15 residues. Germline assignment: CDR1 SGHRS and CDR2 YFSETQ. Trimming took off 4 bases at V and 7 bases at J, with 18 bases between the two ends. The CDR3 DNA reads TGCGCCAGCAGCCCCGGGGTAGCGGATGGGAATGAGCAGTTCTTC. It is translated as CASSPGVADGNEQFF.

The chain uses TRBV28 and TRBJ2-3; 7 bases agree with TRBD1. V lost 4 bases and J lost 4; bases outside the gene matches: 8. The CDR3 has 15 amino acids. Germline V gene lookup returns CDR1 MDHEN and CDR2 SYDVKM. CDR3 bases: TGTGCCAGCAGTTCTATTACAGGGGACCCAGATACGCAGTATTTT. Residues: CASSSITGDPDTQYF.

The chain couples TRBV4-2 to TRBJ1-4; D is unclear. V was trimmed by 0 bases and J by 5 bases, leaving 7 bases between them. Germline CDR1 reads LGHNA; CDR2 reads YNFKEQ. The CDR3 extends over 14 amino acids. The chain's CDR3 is CASSQDRTNEKLFF. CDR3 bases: TGTGCCAGCAGCCAAGATCGCACAAATGAAAAACTGTTTTTT.

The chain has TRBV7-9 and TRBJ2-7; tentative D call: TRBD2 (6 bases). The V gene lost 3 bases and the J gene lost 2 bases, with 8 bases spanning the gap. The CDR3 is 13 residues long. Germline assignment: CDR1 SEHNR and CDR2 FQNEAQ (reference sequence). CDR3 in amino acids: CASSLGGTYEQYF. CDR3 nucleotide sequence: TGTGCCAGCAGCTTGGGGGGAACCTACGAGCAGTACTTC.

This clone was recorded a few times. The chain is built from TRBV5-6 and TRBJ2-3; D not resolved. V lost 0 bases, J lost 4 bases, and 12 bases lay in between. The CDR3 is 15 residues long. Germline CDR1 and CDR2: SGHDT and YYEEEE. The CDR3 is CASSLGLAVSDTQYF. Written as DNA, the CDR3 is TGTGCCAGCAGCTTGGGGTTAGCTGTTTCAGATACGCAGTATTTT.

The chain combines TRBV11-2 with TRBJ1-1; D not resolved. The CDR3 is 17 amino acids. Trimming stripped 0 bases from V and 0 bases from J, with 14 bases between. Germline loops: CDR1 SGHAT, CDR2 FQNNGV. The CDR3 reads CASSLDIGRLMNTEAFF. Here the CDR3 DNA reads TGTGCCAGCAGCTTAGATATTGGCAGACTAATGAACACTGAAGCTTTCTTT.

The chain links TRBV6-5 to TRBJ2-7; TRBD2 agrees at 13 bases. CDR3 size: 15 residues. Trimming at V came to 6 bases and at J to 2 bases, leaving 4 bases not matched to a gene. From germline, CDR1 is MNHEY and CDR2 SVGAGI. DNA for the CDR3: TGTGCCAGCAGCCCACTAGCGGGAGGGACCTACGAGCAGTACTTC. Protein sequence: CASSPLAGGTYEQYF.